This entry features one T cell receptor beta chain sequence. Antigen specificity is unknown. The stimulus was lysate of CMV-infected fibroblasts, around 9.3 ug/mL. Sorting of responding CD4+ T cells relied on upregulated CD40 ligand together with CD69. This was the immunoSEQ version 4 assay in survey mode. TCRdb's copy holds only in-frame clones and misses some; the assay was immunoSEQ multiplex PCR. The table lists 8,000 or so clones, approximately 63% of them singletons, with around 20% in the top ten. This sample was included in a study of persistence of HIV-infected CD4 T cells. For the study at large: Median time on suppressive ART was about 8 years.

V was cut by 3 bases and J by 4 bases, with 9 bases left in between. Germline V gene sequence: CDR1 SGHDN, CDR2 FVKESK. The CDR3 extends over 13 amino acids. The sequences come from CD4+ T cells sorted from PBMCs after approximately 18-hour stimulation, collected from a patient who received antiretroviral therapy. This receptor was identified in an adult man with HIV who was CMV-seropositive. The rearrangement uses TRBV14 and TRBJ1-2; D remains ambiguous. The CDR3 region is CASSQQRLYGYTF. CDR3 in DNA: TGTGCCAGCAGCCAGCAGCGGCTCTATGGCTACACCTTC.